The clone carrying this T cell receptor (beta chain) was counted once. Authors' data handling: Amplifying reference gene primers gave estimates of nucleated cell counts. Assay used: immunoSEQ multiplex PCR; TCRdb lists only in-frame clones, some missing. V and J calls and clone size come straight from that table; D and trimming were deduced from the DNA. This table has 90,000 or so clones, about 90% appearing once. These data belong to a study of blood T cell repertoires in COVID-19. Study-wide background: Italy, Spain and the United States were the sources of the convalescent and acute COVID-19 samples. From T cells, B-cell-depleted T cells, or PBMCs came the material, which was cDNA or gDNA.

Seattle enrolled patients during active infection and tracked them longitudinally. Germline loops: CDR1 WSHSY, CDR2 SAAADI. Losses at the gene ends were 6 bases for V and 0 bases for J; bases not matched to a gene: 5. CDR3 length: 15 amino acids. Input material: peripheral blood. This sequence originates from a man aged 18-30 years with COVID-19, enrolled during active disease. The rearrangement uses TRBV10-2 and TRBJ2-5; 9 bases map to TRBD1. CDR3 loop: CASRLTGGYQETQYF. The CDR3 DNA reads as TGCGCCAGCAGGTTGACAGGGGGGTACCAAGAGACCCAGTACTTC.